The 18 T cell receptor beta chains listed next were all sequenced from one sample in a study of blood T cell repertoires in COVID-19 (dated by TCRdb to about 2020). The library was built by means of the immunoSEQ multiplex PCR assay. TCRdb took this table from immuneACCESS and kept in-frame rearrangements with V and J called. Such tables lack part of the clones; where checked against another copy, unresolved V genes explain under half of the gap, and the rest is unexplained. The sample records some 330,000 clones, 80% to 90% of which are singletons. Around 1.9% of the sample lies in the top ten. Sequencing was carried out using PBMCs or T cells enriched from blood (not recorded which). These TCRs come from a man aged 35-49 years in a cohort exposed to, infected with or recovered from COVID-19 (not recorded which).

V is TRBV7-3 and J is TRBJ2-3, with 8 bases matching TRBD2. The V and J ends lost 5 bases and 5 bases, in that order; junction bases with no gene match: 15. The CDR3 consists of 17 residues. Germline assignment: CDR1 SGHTA and CDR2 FQGTGA. CDR3 protein: CASSPYLAGGGGDTQYF. As DNA, the CDR3 is TGTGCCAGCAGCCCCTATTTGGCGGGAGGCGGTGGAGATACGCAGTATTTT.

The rearrangement joins TRBV29-1 to TRBJ1-1; D is perhaps TRBD1 (6 bases). The V gene lost 4 bases and the J gene lost 4 bases, with 19 bases spanning the gap. The CDR3 contains 15 residues. Germline loops: CDR1 SQVTM, CDR2 ANQGSEA. Here the CDR3 reads CSVGGGREEGTEAFF. The DNA of the CDR3 is TGCAGCGTTGGGGGGGGCAGGGAGGAGGGCACTGAAGCTTTCTTT.

The table lists this clone with a few counts. The chain links TRBV7-9 to TRBJ2-1; D gene ambiguous. V lost 3 bases and J 0 bases, leaving 9 bases between the germline ends. Germline V lookup: CDR1 SEHNR, CDR2 FQNEAQ (reference sequence). The CDR3 runs to 15 residues. Here the CDR3 reads CASSLAVTSYNEQFF. CDR3 bases: TGTGCCAGCAGCTTGGCCGTTACCTCCTACAATGAGCAGTTCTTC.

This clone was found a few times. J is TRBJ2-3 and V is TRBV6-4, with D perhaps matching TRBD1 (5 bases). The CDR3 loop spans 14 amino acids. Trimming took off 4 bases at V and 4 bases at J, with 12 bases between the two ends. From germline, CDR1 is MRHNA and CDR2 SNTAGT. This CDR3 reads CASSASGAADTQYF. For the CDR3, the DNA is TGTGCCAGCAGTGCTTCTGGGGCGGCAGATACGCAGTATTTT.

The chain employs TRBV4-1 and TRBJ2-7; perhaps TRBD1 as D (5 bases). V shed 1 base and J shed 3 bases, with 7 bases lying between them. There are 13 residues in the CDR3. Germline lookup yields CDR1 MGHRA and CDR2 YSYEKL. This CDR3 is CASSQAGNYEQYF. Written as DNA, the CDR3 is TGCGCCAGCAGCCAAGCAGGGAACTACGAGCAGTACTTC.

The genes are TRBV5-1 and TRBJ2-5; perhaps TRBD1 as D (5 bases). Germline CDR1 reads SGHRS; CDR2 reads YFSETQ. The CDR3 has 14 amino acids. Trimming removed 0 bases at V and 5 bases at J, with 11 bases between. The CDR3 protein is CASSLAPQGETQYF. DNA for the CDR3: TGCGCCAGCAGCTTGGCCCCGCAGGGCGAGACCCAGTACTTC.

V is TRBV7-8 and J is TRBJ2-2; TRBD2 agrees at 10 bases. The CDR3 covers 16 residues. Germline V gives CDR1 SGHVS, CDR2 FQNEAQ. With V trimmed by 7 bases and J by 6 bases, 11 bases remained unmatched. CDR3 nucleotides: TGTGCCAGCAATCCCTACACTAGCGGGAAGTCCGGGGAGCTGTTTTTT. Its protein product is CASNPYTSGKSGELFF.

The J gene is TRBJ1-4, the V gene TRBV5-1; TRBD1 matches at 8 bases. V lost 4 bases, J lost 6 bases, and 8 bases stayed unmatched. Germline CDR1 SGHRS, CDR2 YFSETQ. The CDR3 runs 15 residues. The CDR3 DNA sequence: TGCGCCAGCAGCACCCTACCAGGGGGCGATGAAAAACTGTTTTTT. The encoded protein is CASSTLPGGDEKLFF.

The chain has TRBV5-8 and TRBJ1-2, with D unresolved. Per germline, CDR1 SGHTS and CDR2 YDEGEE. Trimming stripped 4 bases from V and 4 bases from J, with 14 bases between. This CDR3 is built from 14 residues. The CDR3 here is CASSPREGAYGYTF. The CDR3 bases are TGTGCCAGCAGCCCACGCGAGGGTGCCTATGGCTACACCTTC.

The V and J genes are TRBV14 and TRBJ2-1, with 9 bases lining up with TRBD1. Trimming took 3 bases from V and 4 from J; bases not matched to a gene: 19. In germline, CDR1 is SGHDN, CDR2 FVKESK. The CDR3 extends over 20 amino acids. The CDR3 nucleotides read TGTGCCAGCAGCCAGTCAAGGGGACAGGGCCGTCTAGCGGCATACAATGAGCAGTTCTTC. Protein: CASSQSRGQGRLAAYNEQFF.

V and J are TRBV12-5 and TRBJ2-7; 12 bases align to TRBD1. Germline V gene data show CDR1 as LGHNT and CDR2 as FRNRAP. With V trimmed by 1 base and J by 7 bases, 5 bases remained unmatched. This CDR3 contains 15 residues. The CDR3 coding sequence is TGTGCTAGTGGTTTGGGGGACAGGGGGCAAGGTGAGCAGTACTTC. It encodes CASGLGDRGQGEQYF.

Many counts were recorded for this clone. The chain combines TRBV6-4 with TRBJ2-3, with 9 bases aligning to TRBD2. Looked up from germline, CDR1 is MRHNA and CDR2 is SNTAGT. This CDR3 comprises 14 residues. V dropped 4 bases and J dropped 5; count of bases not matched to a gene: 4. The CDR3 nucleotides read TGTGCCAGCAGTGTGGCTAGCGGGGAAGATACGCAGTATTTT. It translates to CASSVASGEDTQYF.

The chain's CDR3 is CASSRDRREKLFF. DNA of the CDR3: TGTGCCAGCAGCCGGGACAGGAGGGAAAAACTGTTTTTT. V usage is TRBV3-1 (or the pseudogene TRBV3-2) and J usage is TRBJ1-4, with 8 bases lining up with TRBD1. Germline CDR1 and CDR2: LGHDT and YNNKEL (reference sequence). V trimming: 4 bases; J trimming: 8 bases; junction bases outside the gene matches: 3. The CDR3 extends over 13 amino acids.

In nucleotides, the CDR3 is TGTGCCAGCAGTTTTTCGCGGGCCTACGAGCAGTACTTC. Translation: CASSFSRAYEQYF. V gene TRBV28 combines with J gene TRBJ2-7, with D possibly being TRBD2 (5 bases). This CDR3 has 13 amino acids. Germline CDR1 and CDR2: MDHEN and SYDVKM. V gave up 3 bases and J gave up 2 bases, with 8 bases separating them. The full variable domain, with the rest looked up from reference TRBV28 and TRBJ2-7, is DVKVTQSSRYLVKRTGEKVFLECVQDMDHENMFWYRQDPGLGLRLIYFSYDVKMKEKGDIPEGYSVSREKKERFSLILESASTNQTSMYLCASSFSRAYEQYFGPGTRLTVT.

This chain connects TRBV6-6 to TRBJ2-2; a weak D match, TRBD1 (6 bases). The germline V gene encodes CDR1 MNHNY and CDR2 SVGAGI (reference sequence). This CDR3 is built from 17 residues. The V and J ends lost 5 bases and 2 bases respectively, with 18 bases between them. In DNA form, the CDR3 reads TGTGCCAGCAGTCACACCCTTGTGGGGGCTAACACCGGGGAGCTGTTTTTT. Its translation: CASSHTLVGANTGELFF.

The CDR3 here is CSVVAGFYGYTF. CDR3 nucleotides: TGCAGCGTTGTGGCAGGATTTTATGGCTACACCTTC. This chain connects TRBV29-1 to TRBJ1-2; no reliable D call. The CDR3 loop spans 12 amino acids. The germline CDR1 and CDR2 sequences are SQVTM and ANQGSEA. Trimming stripped 4 bases from V and 5 bases from J, with 11 bases between.

The rearrangement uses TRBV5-6 and TRBJ2-5; no firm D call. This CDR3 spans 14 amino acids. Trimming left V 4 bases short and J 4 bases short, with 14 bases between. Germline V gives CDR1 SGHDT, CDR2 YYEEEE. CDR3 protein: CASSPSAYGETQYF. The DNA of the CDR3 is TGTGCCAGCAGCCCCAGCGCCTATGGAGAGACCCAGTACTTC. The complete variable domain, with remaining parts taken from reference TRBV5-6 and TRBJ2-5, reads DAGVTQSPTHLIKTRGQQVTLRCSPKSGHDTVSWYQQALGQGPQFIFQYYEEEERQRGNFPDRFSGHQFPNYSSELNVNALLLGDSALYLCASSPSAYGETQYFGPGTRLLVL.

The chain uses TRBV7-9 and TRBJ1-5; 8 bases line up with TRBD1. V shed 8 bases and J 7 bases; nucleotides not matched to a gene: 4. Germline lookup yields CDR1 SEHNR and CDR2 FQNEAQ (reference sequence). There are 12 residues in the CDR3. The CDR3 loop is CASSTGVQPQHF. In nucleotides, the CDR3 is TGTGCCAGCTCGACAGGGGTCCAGCCCCAGCATTTT.